This T cell receptor beta chain appears in the sequencing data of a study of siplizumab effects on memory and regulatory T cells. Study-level findings and limits: No more than a minor fraction of alloreactive clones could be traced back to unstimulated subsets. Controls showed an average of around 27% Treg-derived mappable alloreactive CD4+ clones, while siplizumab showed around 70%. Only a minority of proliferating CD4+ or CD8+ clones had an assignable naive or memory phenotype, with roughly 75-97% lacking one. Naive T cells appeared more diverse than memory cells and seemed to be major alloresponse contributors.

CDR3 size: 13 residues. Trimming cost V 0 bases and J 8 bases; bases outside gene matches: 2. The germline V gene encodes CDR1 SGHNT and CDR2 YYREEE (reference sequence). Profiled with immunoSEQ multiplex PCR; TCRdb holds only in-frame clones, not every one. Of around 100,000 clones listed, 91% are singletons. As for this clone: No antigen is known for it.

The sequence was collected from a human donor in good health. Some clones in this sample may be carry-over from other donors' samples. Sequenced input: CD4+ T cells sorted from blood. The gene calls are TRBV5-4 and TRBJ2-1; TRBD1 matches at 7 bases. Written as DNA, the CDR3 is TGTGCCAGCAGCTTGGTAGGGGGCCATGAGCAGTTCTTC. This translates into CASSLVGGHEQFF.